These 27 T cell receptor beta chains were all obtained from the same sample, sequenced in a study of cytomegalovirus exposure and HLA in healthy donors. Both 60 Vbeta primers and 13 Jbeta primers went into the PCR. The table came from immunoSEQ multiplex PCR; TCRdb's copy has only in-frame clones and leaves some out. The table lists roughly 240,000 clones, about three quarters of them singletons. The sequenced material came from PBMCs. The receptors stem from a boy between 10 and 17 years old in good health and CMV-seronegative.

This chain joins TRBV15 and TRBJ1-5, with TRBD1 matching over 9 bases. CDR1 and CDR2 from the germline V gene are LNHNV and YYDKDF (reference sequence). CDR3 length: 17 residues. J gave up 4 bases and V 3 bases, and 10 bases lay outside the gene matches. The CDR3 region has the DNA TGTGCCACCAGCAGGGGAACAGGGGGCGCACGGAATCAGCCCCAGCATTTT. Its translation is CATSRGTGGARNQPQHF.

This clone was found once. The chain joins TRBV10-2 to TRBJ2-3; 7 positions agree with TRBD2. The CDR3 sequence is 13 residues long. With V trimmed by 4 bases and J by 7 bases, 5 bases remained unmatched. The germline V gene has CDR1 WSHSY and CDR2 SAAADI. In DNA form, the CDR3 reads TGCGCCAGCAGTGGTGAGCGGGGAAATACGCAGTATTTT. This codes for CASSGERGNTQYF.

This sequence joins TRBV6-1 and TRBJ1-1; the D gene is possibly TRBD1 (6 bases). The germline gives CDR1 MNHNS, CDR2 SASEGT. The CDR3 runs 13 residues. Between the trimmed V and J ends, which lost 5 bases and 5 bases, there was a span of 12 bases. Written as DNA, the CDR3 is TGTGCCAGCAGTCGGCAGGGGTGGACTGAAGCTTTCTTT. It translates to CASSRQGWTEAFF.

The chain has TRBV4-1 and TRBJ2-3, with 16 bases aligning to TRBD2. The CDR3 is made up of 19 amino acids. J was trimmed by 7 bases and V by 0 bases; bases with no gene match: 10. Per germline, CDR1 MGHRA and CDR2 YSYEKL. CDR3 in DNA: TGCGCCAGCAGCCAAGACCCCCCGGGACTAGCGGGGGGGCTGAATACGCAGTATTTT. Protein: CASSQDPPGLAGGLNTQYF.

The rearrangement links TRBV4-1 to TRBJ2-4, with D maybe TRBD1 (7 bases). This CDR3 is 15 amino acids long. Germline V gene lookup returns CDR1 MGHRA and CDR2 YSYEKL. V lost 4 bases and J lost 3, with 13 bases in between. The CDR3 DNA sequence: TGCGCCAGCAGCCCGGCGGGGACAGTCAAAAACATTCAGTACTTC. Its protein product is CASSPAGTVKNIQYF.

V usage is TRBV7-2 and J usage is TRBJ1-5; D remains ambiguous. Between the trimmed V and J ends, which lost 2 bases and 4 bases, there was a span of 6 bases. Per germline, CDR1 SGHTA and CDR2 FQGNSA. There are 13 residues in the CDR3. The CDR3 spells CASSLYRNQPQHF. CDR3 DNA: TGTGCCAGCAGCTTATACCGGAATCAGCCCCAGCATTTT.

The genes are TRBV29-1 and TRBJ1-1; TRBD1 matches 8 bases. V lost 7 bases and J lost 6; bases outside the gene matches: 13. Germline loops: CDR1 SQVTM, CDR2 ANQGSEA. The CDR3 covers 14 residues. CDR3 coding DNA: TGCAGCGGGGAGAGACAGGGGTTTAACGCTGAAGCTTTCTTT. Translating it yields CSGERQGFNAEAFF.

This chain connects TRBV5-1 to TRBJ2-7; D not certain. The V gene lost 6 bases and the J gene lost 2 bases, with 18 bases spanning the gap. Looked up from germline, CDR1 is SGHRS and CDR2 is YFSETQ. This CDR3 spans 15 amino acids. The DNA for the CDR3 is TGCGCCAGCACCCCAGGAATGGCAGGAACCTACGAGCAGTACTTC. Its protein is CASTPGMAGTYEQYF.

V and J are TRBV9 and TRBJ2-1; 7 bases agree with TRBD1. With V trimmed by 1 base and J by 0 bases, 7 bases remained unmatched. The CDR3 is made up of 17 amino acids. Germline lookup yields CDR1 SGDLS and CDR2 YYNGEE. The CDR3 is CASSVSERDSSYNEQFF. The CDR3 DNA sequence: TGTGCCAGCAGCGTAAGCGAGAGGGACAGCTCCTACAATGAGCAGTTCTTC.

In this sample, this clone turned up a few times. V gene TRBV5-1 combines with J gene TRBJ2-1, with 7 bases matching TRBD1. Germline V gene data show CDR1 as SGHRS and CDR2 as YFSETQ. The CDR3 length is 15 residues. V shed 3 bases, J shed 4 bases, and the junction held 7 bases outside the gene matches. In DNA form, the CDR3 reads TGCGCCAGCAGCTGGGGGACAGAAGTTTACAATGAGCAGTTCTTC. This codes for CASSWGTEVYNEQFF. Full variable domain (rest looked up from reference TRBV5-1 and TRBJ2-1): KAGVTQTPRYLIKTRGQQVTLSCSPISGHRSVSWYQQTPGQGLQFLFEYFSETQRNKGNFPGRFSGRQFSNSRSEMNVSTLELGDSALYLCASSWGTEVYNEQFFGPGTRLTVL.

V and J are TRBV14 and TRBJ2-1, with D uncertain. The CDR3 consists of 14 residues. In germline, CDR1 is SGHDN, CDR2 FVKESK. V dropped 0 bases and J dropped 8 bases, with 11 bases sitting between them. The CDR3 DNA reads TGTGCCAGCAGCCAAGATCTGGCTCTTCATGAGCAGTTCTTC. Translating it yields CASSQDLALHEQFF.

This clone was seen a handful of times. This chain connects TRBV27 to TRBJ1-1; no definite D call. The germline V gene encodes CDR1 MNHEY and CDR2 SMNVEV (reference sequence). The CDR3 consists of 12 residues. V lost 4 bases, J lost 7 bases, and 10 bases lay in between. The CDR3 DNA sequence: TGTGCCAGCAGTTCCTACAGAAATGAAGCTTTCTTT. Protein: CASSSYRNEAFF.

This clone was found once. The V gene is TRBV6-1, the J gene TRBJ1-2; a possible D gene is TRBD1 (6 bases). V was shortened by 8 bases and J by 0 bases, with 16 bases between the two germline ends. Germline V gene data show CDR1 as MNHNS and CDR2 as SASEGT. This CDR3 has 15 residues. Here the CDR3 reads CASSPTTGTNYGYTF. Written as DNA, the CDR3 is TGTGCCAGCTCACCGACGACAGGCACTAACTATGGCTACACCTTC.

As to this clone: Other DNA sequences of this sample code for an identical CDR3. This chain joins TRBV5-1 and TRBJ2-5, with 10 nucleotides matching TRBD2. This CDR3 has 15 residues. The ends lost 0 bases at V and 1 base at J; junction bases unmatched: 0. CDR1 and CDR2 (germline): SGHRS, YFSETQ. CDR3 bases: TGCGCCAGCAGCTTGGGACTAGCGGGCCAAGAGACCCAGTACTTC. Encoded protein: CASSLGLAGQETQYF.

V and J are TRBV9 and TRBJ1-6; possible D gene TRBD1, 5 bases. Germline CDR1 SGDLS, CDR2 YYNGEE. The CDR3 is 13 amino acids. V was cut by 1 base and J by 7 bases, with 6 bases left in between. CDR3 in amino acids: CASSVYRNSPLHF. CDR3 DNA sequence: TGTGCCAGCAGCGTATACAGGAATTCACCCCTCCACTTT.

The gene calls are TRBV18 and TRBJ2-7, with 13 bases lining up with TRBD2. In germline, CDR1 is KGHSH, CDR2 LQKENI. This CDR3 is built from 16 residues. With V trimmed by 0 bases and J by 2 bases, 1 base remained unmatched. The CDR3 region has the DNA TGTGCCAGCTCACCACCGACTAGCGGGGGGACCTACGAGCAGTACTTC. This encodes CASSPPTSGGTYEQYF. Filled out from reference TRBV18 and TRBJ2-7, the complete variable domain reads NAGVMQNPRHLVRRRGQEARLRCSPMKGHSHVYWYRQLPEEGLKFMVYLQKENIIDESGMPKERFSAEFPKEGPSILRIQQVVRGDSAAYFCASSPPTSGGTYEQYFGPGTRLTVT.

A note on this clone: The sample has other DNA sequences that encode this CDR3 too. The V gene is TRBV7-3, the J gene TRBJ1-2; possibly TRBD1 for D (6 bases). With 2 bases removed from V and 5 bases from J, the gap between germline ends came to 9 bases. CDR1 is SGHTA and CDR2 is FQGTGA in the germline V gene. The CDR3 has 13 residues. In DNA form, the CDR3 reads TGTGCCAGCAGCTTAGGGCAGGGGTATGGCTACACCTTC. Its protein product is CASSLGQGYGYTF.

The V and J genes are TRBV5-4 and TRBJ2-2, with 12 bases lining up with TRBD2. The CDR3 runs 16 residues. Germline V gene sequence: CDR1 SGHNT, CDR2 YYREEE (reference sequence). With V trimmed by 4 bases and J by 5 bases, 6 bases remained unmatched. CDR3 nucleotide sequence: TGTGCCAGCAGCCCACGACTAGCGGGGGATACCGGGGAGCTGTTTTTT. This encodes CASSPRLAGDTGELFF.

The gene calls are TRBV10-3 and TRBJ2-5; tentative D call: TRBD2 (5 bases). V dropped 4 bases and J dropped 1 base, with 13 bases sitting between them. The CDR3 length is 15 residues. CDR1 is ENHRY, CDR2 SYGVKD, per germline. For the CDR3, the DNA is TGTGCCATCAGTGCGGGATTTGGCCCCCAAGAGACCCAGTACTTC. Its protein product is CAISAGFGPQETQYF.

The V call is TRBV29-1, the J call TRBJ1-1, with D possibly being TRBD1 (6 bases). V shed 7 bases and J shed 6 bases, with 15 bases lying between them. Germline CDR1 and CDR2: SQVTM and ANQGSEA. The CDR3 totals 12 residues. This CDR3 reads CSATGGGSEAFF. The CDR3 coding sequence is TGCAGCGCCACTGGTGGGGGCTCTGAAGCTTTCTTT. Full variable domain (rest looked up from reference TRBV29-1 and TRBJ1-1): SAVISQKPSRDICQRGTSLTIQCQVDSQVTMMFWYRQQPGQSLTLIATANQGSEATYESGFVIDKFPISRPNLTFSTLTVSNMSPEDSSIYLCSATGGGSEAFFGQGTRLTVV.

The rearrangement links TRBV29-1 to TRBJ1-1, with D uncertain. The CDR3 length is 13 residues. V shed 1 base and J shed 0 bases, with 6 bases lying between them. Germline V lookup: CDR1 SQVTM, CDR2 ANQGSEA. CDR3 coding DNA: TGCAGCGTTGAAGGATACATGAACACTGAAGCTTTCTTT. Translated, it gives CSVEGYMNTEAFF.

The chain recombines TRBV14 with TRBJ1-6; tentative D call: TRBD1 (5 bases). Germline assignment: CDR1 SGHDN and CDR2 FVKESK. The CDR3 is made up of 16 amino acids. V was clipped by 4 bases and J by 5 bases, with 15 bases between them. DNA for the CDR3: TGTGCCAGCAGCCTCCACCCACAGGAAAATAATTCACCCCTCCACTTT. Encoded protein: CASSLHPQENNSPLHF.

The rearrangement uses TRBV6-6 and TRBJ2-5; D perhaps matches TRBD1 (6 bases). The assigned J gene may be wrong: the sequence end matches TRBJ2-7 better. CDR1 and CDR2 from the germline V gene are MNHNY and SVGAGI (reference sequence). There are 16 residues in the CDR3. CDR3 in DNA: TGTGCCAGCAGGCTTGGACAGTCCCTGGGGCCCTACGAGCAGTACTTC. Protein product: CASRLGQSLGPYEQYF.

The chain uses TRBV10-3 and TRBJ2-3, with 8 bases fitting TRBD2. With 3 bases clipped from V and 0 bases from J, the junction kept 5 bases outside the gene matches. The CDR3 length is 16 residues. Germline-derived CDR1 and CDR2 are ENHRY and SYGVKD. DNA of the CDR3: TGTGCCATCAGTGAAGTCGTAGCGGGGAGCACAGATACGCAGTATTTT. Protein: CAISEVVAGSTDTQYF.

This chain connects TRBV5-1 to TRBJ1-2; D might be TRBD1 (6 bases). Between the trimmed V and J ends, which lost 0 bases and 0 bases, there was a span of 9 bases. Germline V lookup: CDR1 SGHRS, CDR2 YFSETQ. The CDR3 loop spans 15 amino acids. The CDR3 DNA sequence: TGCGCCAGCAGCTTGGAGGGACAAGCTAACTATGGCTACACCTTC. This translates into CASSLEGQANYGYTF.

The gene calls are TRBV7-8 and TRBJ2-2; possibly TRBD2 for D (6 bases). The V end lost 6 bases, the J end lost 4 bases, and 15 bases lay between the germline ends. The CDR3 has 15 residues. Germline V gives CDR1 SGHVS, CDR2 FQNEAQ. As DNA, the CDR3 is TGTGCCAGCAGACAAGCCCAGGGAGGCACCGGGGAGCTGTTTTTT. It yields the protein CASRQAQGGTGELFF.

The chain joins TRBV30 to TRBJ1-1; D gene unclear. The CDR3 is 14 amino acids. Germline CDR1 and CDR2: GTSNPN and SVGIG (reference sequence). Deletions cut 0 bases from V and 1 base from J, with 9 bases between. CDR3 coding DNA: TGTGCCTGGAGTGTACTTTTAACGAACACTGAAGCTTTCTTT. Its translation: CAWSVLLTNTEAFF.